The 8 T cell receptor beta chains in this list originate from one sample, sequenced in a study of blood T cell repertoires in COVID-19. Sequencing was performed with immunoSEQ multiplex PCR; in TCRdb, only in-frame clones are kept and a portion is missing. This sample has roughly 100,000 clones, with around 82% found just once. The source material was peripheral blood. These receptors all stem from a human donor in a cohort sampled during active or convalescent COVID-19.

Only a few counts were recorded for this clone. The V gene is TRBV7-9, the J gene TRBJ1-3; tentative D call: TRBD1 (6 bases). The CDR3 consists of 18 residues. V was cut by 2 bases and J by 0 bases, with 17 bases left in between. Germline assignment: CDR1 SEHNR and CDR2 FQNEAQ (reference sequence). The CDR3 region is CASSLNVGAIISGNTIYF. The CDR3 nucleotides are TGTGCCAGCAGCTTAAATGTGGGGGCGATTATCTCTGGAAACACCATATATTTT.

This chain connects TRBV5-1 to TRBJ2-1; 12 bases align to TRBD1. The CDR3 consists of 14 residues. After removal of 5 bases from V and 9 bases from J, the junction contained 6 bases not matched to a gene. CDR1 SGHRS and CDR2 YFSETQ come from the germline V gene. CDR3 nucleotide sequence: TGCGCCAGCAGTAGAGGGGACAGGGGGCCTGAGCAGTTCTTC. Translation gives CASSRGDRGPEQFF.

The chain employs TRBV11-2 and TRBJ2-5; the match to TRBD1 covers 8 bases. This CDR3 region has 16 residues. J was trimmed by 1 base and V by 2 bases; bases with no gene match: 6. Per germline, CDR1 SGHAT and CDR2 FQNNGV. CDR3 residues: CASSLRTGIVQETQYF. The CDR3 coding sequence is TGTGCCAGCAGCTTACGGACAGGGATCGTCCAAGAGACCCAGTACTTC.

V usage is TRBV11-2 and J usage is TRBJ1-1; D perhaps matches TRBD1 (6 bases). V was trimmed by 5 bases and J by 7 bases, leaving 17 bases between them. Germline assignment: CDR1 SGHAT and CDR2 FQNNGV. The CDR3 is 14 amino acids. The CDR3 DNA is TGTGCCAGCAGCCCCGGACAGTTTCGTTTTGAAGCTTTCTTT. Protein: CASSPGQFRFEAFF.

The V and J genes are TRBV12-3 or TRBV12-4 and TRBJ1-5; 8 bases map to TRBD1. The CDR3 is 13 amino acids. Unmatched junction bases numbered 1, after V lost 5 bases and J lost 4 bases. CDR3 in amino acids: CASSRTGNQPQHF. CDR3 in DNA: TGTGCCAGCAGTAGGACAGGGAATCAGCCCCAGCATTTT.

This chain links TRBV4-3 with TRBJ1-1; possible D gene TRBD1, 5 bases. Per germline, CDR1 LGHNA and CDR2 YSLEER. Trimming cost V 0 bases and J 6 bases, with 20 bases left between them. The CDR3 totals 17 residues. In DNA form, the CDR3 reads TGCGCCAGCAGCCAAGATTCGGGCGGCAGGGAATCTGCTGAAGCTTTCTTT. The encoded protein is CASSQDSGGRESAEAFF.

The chain combines TRBV3-1 (or the pseudogene TRBV3-2) with TRBJ1-2; D might be TRBD1 (6 bases). The CDR3 covers 15 residues. Per the germline V gene, CDR1 is LGHDT and CDR2 is YNNKEL (reference sequence). V was trimmed by 5 bases and J by 4 bases, leaving 17 bases between them. CDR3 sequence: CASSYTGFFSYGYTF. In DNA form, the CDR3 reads TGTGCCAGCAGCTACACAGGGTTCTTTTCCTATGGCTACACCTTC.

V usage is TRBV10-2 and J usage is TRBJ2-7; D possibly corresponds to TRBD2 (5 bases). The V and J ends lost 4 bases and 3 bases respectively, with 19 bases between them. CDR3 length: 16 amino acids. Germline V gene data show CDR1 as WSHSY and CDR2 as SAAADI. The CDR3 region has the DNA TGCGCCAGCAGTGGAGCCCCGGGCAGAGACTACTACGAGCAGTACTTC. Its translation is CASSGAPGRDYYEQYF.